This T cell receptor (beta chain) derives from a study of CD8 T cells in ankylosing spondylitis listed by TCRdb under 2017. With respect to the entire study: To find TCR variants linked to disease, the study profiled T cell receptor beta repertoires in ankylosing spondylitis patients and healthy donors. The full study cohort was made up of about 25 ankylosing spondylitis patients and 108 healthy donors. Peripheral blood was sampled, and synovial fluid was additionally collected from ankylosing spondylitis patients. The full study reports these points: The disease-linked clones had a CD8+ phenotype and were found at relatively low frequencies in peripheral blood. Some motif variants were previously reported in synovial fluid and blood of reactive arthritis patients, suggesting common disease-initiation mechanisms. A TCR beta motif of 7 or 8 highly homologous amino acid variants appeared characteristic of blood from ankylosing spondylitis patients. The disease-linked clones were reported to be significantly enriched in matched synovial fluid samples from ankylosing spondylitis patients.

The cysteine opens and the phenylalanine closes a CDR3 of 13 amino acids. The sequence is cut down to CDR3 DNA, 39 bases in frame from base 1. Deletion took 3 bases off V and 5 bases off J, with a span of 8 bases between the germline ends. CDR1 is given as SGHTA and CDR2 as FQGNSA, both from the germline V gene. The sequencer listed for this sample is Illumina HiSeq 2500. TCR beta libraries were prepared by quantitative 5'-RACE with molecular barcodes. For the original study's pipeline: A new computational method, built on a probabilistic model of VDJ rearrangement, was used to identify disease-linked TCR variants. The public sequencing data were trimmed at Q25 with fastp and processed into clonotypes with MiXCR by TCRdb, which kept only in-frame beta chains. Duplicate CDR3 protein sequences are folded into a single record with the most common DNA and genes. The V and J calls shown here were made by TCRdb, not taken from the authors' results. The table for this sample lists some 800,000 distinct CDR3 sequences; 10% to 15% of them were counted only once. The ten largest clones take up approximately 0.51% of the sample.

As concerns this clonotype: No cognate antigen has been identified for it. It has no much larger one-base neighbor in the sample; base qualities were not kept.

In this chain, TRBV7-2 is recombined with TRBJ1-5; no D gene call is confident. The source material was blood, either unsorted or a sorted T cell fraction (not recorded which). The receptor was derived from a male donor with ankylosing spondylitis. The bases are TGTGCCAGCAGCTTCCAATATGATCAGCCCCAGCATTTT. It specifies CASSFQYDQPQHF.